The sample holds many counts of the clone carrying this T cell receptor beta chain. The data belong to a study of T-cell memory formation after mild COVID-19. TCRdb re-called the 5' RACE reads with MiXCR, one entry per CDR3 protein. The data show under 40,000 distinct CDR3 sequences, around 8% seen once. The clonotype originates from a man aged 18-30 years who had mild COVID-19 (a few samples of this study predate the infection). Cell type and time point are not known. Sequencing was performed on PBMCs or a T cell subset sorted from them (not recorded which).

The CDR3 DNA follows: TGTGCCAGCAGTTTACAGGCGGGGACGGGGCCCCAGCATTTT. This translates into CASSLQAGTGPQHF. The V and J genes are TRBV12-3 or TRBV12-4 and TRBJ1-5; tentative D call: TRBD1 (5 bases). V was trimmed by 2 bases and J by 9 bases, leaving 14 bases between them. The CDR3 loop spans 14 amino acids.